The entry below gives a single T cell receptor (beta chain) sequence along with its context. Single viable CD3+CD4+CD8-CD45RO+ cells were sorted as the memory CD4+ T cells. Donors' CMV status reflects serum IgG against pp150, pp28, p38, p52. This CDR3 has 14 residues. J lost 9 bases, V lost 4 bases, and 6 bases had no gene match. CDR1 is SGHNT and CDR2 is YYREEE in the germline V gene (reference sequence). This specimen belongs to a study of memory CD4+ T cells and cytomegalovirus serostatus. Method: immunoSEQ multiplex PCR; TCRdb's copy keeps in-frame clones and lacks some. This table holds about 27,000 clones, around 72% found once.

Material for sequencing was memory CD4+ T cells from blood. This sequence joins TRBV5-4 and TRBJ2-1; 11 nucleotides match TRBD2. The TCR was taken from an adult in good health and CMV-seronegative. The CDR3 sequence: CASSVSGGAAEQFF. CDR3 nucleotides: TGTGCCAGCAGCGTTAGCGGGGGGGCCGCTGAGCAGTTCTTC.